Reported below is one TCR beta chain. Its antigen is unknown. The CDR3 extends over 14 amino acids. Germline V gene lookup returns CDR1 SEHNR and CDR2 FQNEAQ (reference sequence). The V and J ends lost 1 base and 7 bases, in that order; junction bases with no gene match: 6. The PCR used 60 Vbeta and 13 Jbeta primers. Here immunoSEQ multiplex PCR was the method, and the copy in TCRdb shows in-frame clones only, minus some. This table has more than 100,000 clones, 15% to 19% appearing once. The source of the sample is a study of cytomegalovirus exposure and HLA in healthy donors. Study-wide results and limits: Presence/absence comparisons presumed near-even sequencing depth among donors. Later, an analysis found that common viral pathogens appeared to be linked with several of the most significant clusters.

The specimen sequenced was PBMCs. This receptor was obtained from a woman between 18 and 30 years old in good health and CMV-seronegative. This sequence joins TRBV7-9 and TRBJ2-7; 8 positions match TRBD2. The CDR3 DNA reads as TGTGCCAGCAGCTTAGGAGCGGGAGTTGGGGAGCAGTACTTC. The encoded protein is CASSLGAGVGEQYF.